Sequencing of this TCR beta chain was carried out in a study of blood T cell repertoires in COVID-19. Study-wide background: From the United States, Italy and Spain came samples of acute and convalescent COVID-19.

The assay was immunoSEQ multiplex PCR, and TCRdb's table has in-frame clones only and misses some. The profile shows fewer than 300,000 clones, 80% to 95% of them singletons. Trimming removed 1 base from V and 9 bases from J, with 13 bases in between. CDR1 is KGHSH, CDR2 LQKENI, per germline. The length of the CDR3 is 14 residues. The source of this sequence is a woman younger than 45 who had recovered from COVID-19. The chain combines TRBV18 with TRBJ2-1; D might be TRBD1 (5 bases). Sequencing was done on a sample of PBMCs or T cells enriched from blood (not recorded which). The CDR3, as DNA: TGTGCCAGCTCACCACTTGTGGGGCTTGGTGAGCAGTTCTTC. The encoded protein is CASSPLVGLGEQFF.